This T cell receptor beta chain is drawn from a study of OX40 agonist ivuxolimab in advanced cancers. Study in general: With ivuxolimab, an agonistic anti-OX40 (CD134) antibody, patients were treated. Antecedent anti-PD-1, anti-PD-L1 or anti-CTLA-4 therapy was permissible, with roughly 40% having received some.

Study-wide results and limits: There was clonal expansion of CD4+ and CD8+ blood T cells by week 6 at 0.1 to 3.0 mg/kg.

Baseline was the first blood sampling point, followed by cycle 4 day 1 and cycle 7 day 1. Worth noting for this clone: Its antigen is as yet unknown.

Profiling relied on immunoSEQ multiplex PCR, and the TCRdb table lists in-frame clones only, not all of them. The data contain 53,000 or so clones, about 89% of them singletons. This TCR was recovered from an adult with an advanced solid tumor such as melanoma, head and neck, liver or kidney cancer. The specimen comprised CD4+ or CD8+ T cells sorted from blood, sampled in a trial of the OX40 agonist ivuxolimab.

The DNA for the CDR3 is TGTGCCAGCAGTTGGATACAGGGGGCCTACGAGCAGTACTTC. Its protein is CASSWIQGAYEQYF. The V gene is TRBV28, the J gene TRBJ2-7; 8 bases are a match to TRBD1. Germline CDR1 MDHEN, CDR2 SYDVKM. The CDR3 has 14 residues. V shed 4 bases and J 2 bases; nucleotides not matched to a gene: 4.